Sequencing of this TCR beta chain was carried out in a study of Graves' ophthalmopathy and Graves' hyperthyroidism. At the level of the study: Calling hyperthyroidism stable required that no ophthalmopathy show up within 18 months of follow-up. Study-wide findings and caveats: Separation of ophthalmopathy from stable hyperthyroidism was achieved by a 13-signature model, at around 89% sensitivity and 70% to 82% specificity.

Germline CDR1 and CDR2: SGHTS and YDEGEE. Trimming took 3 bases from V and 0 from J, leaving 16 bases between them. This CDR3 has 16 amino acids. The TCR beta CDR3 regions underwent amplification from RNA transcripts. The authors performed first-round RT-PCR with HTBI primers and then a second-round multiplex PCR. TCRdb used MiXCR to reprocess the multiplex PCR reads, holding one entry per CDR3 protein. The sample holds around 1.1 million distinct CDR3 sequences; around a third are singletons and the top ten take 11%. Certain patients, namely those with other autoimmune diseases, uncontrolled infections, pregnancy or lactation, were excluded. Establishment of the diagnosis relied upon clinical symptoms, serum thyroxine, TRAb, thyroid ultrasound and orbital computed tomography. A note on this clonotype: What it recognizes is unknown.

The receptor was isolated from an adult man with Graves' hyperthyroidism. V usage is TRBV5-8 and J usage is TRBJ2-7; D is unresolved. The material sequenced was peripheral blood or thyroid tissue (not recorded which). CDR3 residues: CASSSSHGIGSYEQYF. The CDR3 bases are TGTGCCAGCAGCTCGAGCCATGGTATTGGCTCCTACGAGCAGTACTTC.